The 25 T cell receptor beta chains in this list originate from one sample, sequenced in a study of cytomegalovirus exposure and HLA in healthy donors. The PCR employed 60 Vbeta primers together with 13 Jbeta primers. Clones were sequenced by immunoSEQ multiplex PCR, and TCRdb holds only the in-frame ones, with some missing. The table shows 99,000 or so clones, with around 15% occurring only once. Sequencing was done on a sample of PBMCs. The source is a female donor in good health and CMV-seronegative.

This clone showed up just a few times. The rearrangement uses TRBV5-4 and TRBJ2-3, with TRBD2 matching over 10 bases. Germline CDR1 reads SGHNT; CDR2 reads YYREEE (reference sequence). The CDR3 covers 17 residues. Germline trimming cut 5 bases from V and 3 bases from J; bases unmatched to any gene: 12. The CDR3 nucleotides read TGTGCCAGCAGGCCGAGATCTAGCGGGGGCGTTACAGATACGCAGTATTTT. Its protein is CASRPRSSGGVTDTQYF.

This sequence joins TRBV19 and TRBJ2-3, with D possibly being TRBD1 (6 bases). In germline, CDR1 is LNHDA, CDR2 SQIVND (reference sequence). V lost 5 bases, J lost 2 bases, and 14 bases lay in between. The CDR3 totals 15 residues. This CDR3 is CASSPDRRHTDTQYF. CDR3 DNA: TGTGCCAGTAGTCCCGACAGGAGACACACAGATACGCAGTATTTT. Full variable domain (missing parts from reference TRBV19 and TRBJ2-3): DGGITQSPKYLFRKEGQNVTLSCEQNLNHDAMYWYRQDPGQGLRLIYYSQIVNDFQKGDIAEGYSVSREKKESFPLTVTSAQKNPTAFYLCASSPDRRHTDTQYFGPGTRLTVL.

This clone showed up just a few times. The V and J genes are TRBV5-1 and TRBJ2-7; D is unclear. Germline V CDR1 and CDR2: SGHRS, YFSETQ. Trimming removed 4 bases from V and 3 bases from J, with 14 bases in between. The CDR3 has 14 residues. The CDR3 loop is CASSISPRIYEQYF. CDR3 coding DNA: TGCGCCAGCAGCATTAGCCCGAGGATCTACGAGCAGTACTTC.

This chain connects TRBV28 to TRBJ1-2; D perhaps matches TRBD1 (6 bases). The V gene's germline CDR1 is MDHEN and CDR2 SYDVKM. The CDR3 length is 13 residues. V lost 6 bases and J 2 bases, leaving 10 bases between the germline ends. The CDR3 spells CASRGTSNYGYTF. The DNA for the CDR3 is TGTGCCAGCAGGGGGACAAGCAACTATGGCTACACCTTC.

This clone was detected only a few times. The chain links TRBV4-1 to TRBJ2-1, with D possibly matching TRBD1 (5 bases). The ends were cut back, 9 bases at V and 8 bases at J, with 26 bases in the middle. CDR1 is MGHRA, CDR2 YSYEKL, per germline. This CDR3 has 16 amino acids. The CDR3 sequence: CASSPTRTRKNDEQFF. Here the CDR3 DNA reads TGCGCCAGTTCACCAACCCGGACACGAAAAAACGATGAGCAGTTCTTC.

The sample holds a few counts of this clone. V and J are TRBV5-6 and TRBJ1-3; D is ambiguous. Germline V gives CDR1 SGHDT, CDR2 YYEEEE. With 4 bases removed from V and 4 bases from J, the gap between germline ends came to 15 bases. The CDR3 is 15 amino acids. The CDR3 nucleotides are TGTGCCAGCAGCCGGGCCCCGGGGAGAGGAAACACCATATATTTT. Residues: CASSRAPGRGNTIYF.

This CDR3 reads CASSLVGGATYEQYF. The CDR3 region has the DNA TGTGCCAGCAGCTTAGTCGGAGGGGCTACCTACGAGCAGTACTTC. The rearrangement joins TRBV7-8 to TRBJ2-7, with D possibly being TRBD2 (6 bases). V lost 1 base, J lost 2 bases, and 12 bases lay in between. CDR1 SGHVS and CDR2 FQNEAQ come from the germline V gene. The CDR3 spans 15 residues.

The sample holds a few counts of this clone. The genes are TRBV5-4 and TRBJ1-1; 8 positions agree with TRBD1. CDR1 SGHNT and CDR2 YYREEE come from the germline V gene (reference sequence). V trimming: 3 bases; J trimming: 10 bases; junction bases outside the gene matches: 11. This CDR3 spans 14 amino acids. The CDR3 loop reads CASSSRDRRVRAFF. CDR3 coding DNA: TGTGCCAGCAGCTCTAGGGACAGGCGAGTACGAGCTTTCTTT.

The CDR3 protein is CASRRDTGSNTGELFF. CDR3 nucleotide sequence: TGTGCCAGCAGGAGGGATACAGGGTCGAACACCGGGGAGCTGTTTTTT. The chain employs TRBV27 and TRBJ2-2; D may be TRBD1 (6 bases). The V end was cut by 6 bases, the J end by 0 bases, with 14 bases between. The CDR3 extends over 16 amino acids. Germline-derived CDR1 and CDR2 are MNHEY and SMNVEV (reference sequence).

This clone was seen a few times. The chain is built from TRBV6-5 and TRBJ2-7, with 10 bases fitting TRBD2. The length of the CDR3 is 15 residues. The V segment lost 6 bases and the J segment 6 bases; nucleotides outside the gene matches: 11. In germline, CDR1 is MNHEY, CDR2 SVGAGI. The CDR3 DNA follows: TGTGCCAGCAGCCATGGCGGGCTAGCGGGAGTCGAGCAGTACTTC. Amino acid sequence: CASSHGGLAGVEQYF.

This clone was found a few times. V is TRBV6-5 and J is TRBJ1-1, with unresolved D. V gave up 8 bases and J gave up 3 bases, with 16 bases separating them. The germline V gene encodes CDR1 MNHEY and CDR2 SVGAGI. The CDR3 length is 14 residues. CDR3 loop: CASSLRGPDTEAFF. CDR3 sequence (DNA): TGTGCCAGCTCCCTCCGGGGTCCGGACACTGAAGCTTTCTTT.

In its sample, this clone was seen a few times. This chain links TRBV27 with TRBJ1-2, with 9 bases fitting TRBD1. With V trimmed by 5 bases and J by 7 bases, 8 bases remained unmatched. Germline-derived CDR1 and CDR2 are MNHEY and SMNVEV (reference sequence). The CDR3 contains 14 residues. The CDR3 reads CASSEGQGLGGYTF. In DNA form, the CDR3 reads TGTGCCAGCAGTGAGGGACAGGGTCTAGGTGGCTACACCTTC.

The chain recombines TRBV7-8 with TRBJ2-1; 8 nucleotides align to TRBD2. Trimming removed 5 bases from V and 7 bases from J; junction bases left unmatched: 7. This CDR3 has 14 amino acids. Per germline, CDR1 SGHVS and CDR2 FQNEAQ. The CDR3 reads CASSEPGLVNEQFF. CDR3 bases: TGTGCCAGCAGCGAACCGGGACTAGTAAATGAGCAGTTCTTC.

This chain uses TRBV25-1 with TRBJ1-2; 11 bases agree with TRBD1. The ends lost 5 bases at V and 8 bases at J; junction bases unmatched: 16. Germline V gene sequence: CDR1 MGHDK, CDR2 SYGVNS. This CDR3 has 17 amino acids. The CDR3 region is CASSITGDRGDFGGYTF. DNA for the CDR3: TGTGCCAGCAGTATAACCGGGGACAGGGGGGATTTCGGAGGCTACACCTTC.

This clone was counted between two and nine times. The chain is built from TRBV6-1 and TRBJ1-4, with 8 bases matching TRBD1. In germline, CDR1 is MNHNS, CDR2 SASEGT. Losses at the gene ends were 6 bases for V and 5 bases for J; bases not matched to a gene: 5. The length of the CDR3 is 14 residues. CDR3: CASSRGPSNEKLFF. In DNA, the CDR3 is TGTGCCAGCAGCAGGGGGCCCTCGAATGAAAAACTGTTTTTT.

This chain uses TRBV9 with TRBJ1-1; D unclear. Germline lookup yields CDR1 SGDLS and CDR2 YYNGEE. The CDR3 has 14 amino acids. Trimming took off 5 bases at V and 1 base at J, with 12 bases between the two ends. CDR3 coding DNA: TGTGCCAGCAGTTCCGCGGCAGCGAACACTGAAGCTTTCTTT. Translating gives CASSSAAANTEAFF.

This sequence joins TRBV5-1 and TRBJ2-1; D unresolved. V gave up 6 bases and J gave up 4 bases, with 17 bases separating them. Germline V gene sequence: CDR1 SGHRS, CDR2 YFSETQ. The CDR3 loop spans 15 amino acids. The CDR3: CASKLSDSFYNEQFF. For the CDR3, the DNA is TGCGCCAGCAAGTTATCAGACTCCTTTTACAATGAGCAGTTCTTC.

J is TRBJ1-1 and V is TRBV27; TRBD1 is a possible D gene (5 bases). Trimming shortened V by 4 bases and J by 5 bases, and 17 bases separated the two germline ends. The CDR3 has 15 residues. Germline loops: CDR1 MNHEY, CDR2 SMNVEV (reference sequence). CDR3 sequence reads: CASSSRGGEGTEAFF. The CDR3 DNA reads TGTGCCAGCAGTTCCCGGGGAGGGGAAGGGACTGAAGCTTTCTTT.

The rearrangement links TRBV6-6 to TRBJ2-7, with 12 bases aligning to TRBD2. The CDR3 spans 16 residues. J lost 1 base, V lost 6 bases, and 7 bases had no gene match. Germline V CDR1 and CDR2: MNHNY, SVGAGI (reference sequence). Here the CDR3 reads CASSLTSGRASYEQYF. The CDR3 DNA reads as TGTGCCAGCAGCCTGACTAGCGGGAGAGCATCCTACGAGCAGTACTTC.

This clone was seen a handful of times. This chain's CDR3 is CASSLGTDSRGNQPQHF. DNA for the CDR3: TGCGCCAGCAGCTTGGGGACCGACAGTAGGGGCAATCAGCCCCAGCATTTT. The chain carries TRBV5-1 and TRBJ1-5; TRBD1 is a possible D gene (5 bases). The CDR3 totals 17 residues. From germline, CDR1 is SGHRS and CDR2 YFSETQ. With 0 bases removed from V and 2 bases from J, the gap between germline ends came to 15 bases.

The gene calls are TRBV30 and TRBJ2-5; 7 nucleotides match TRBD1. The CDR3 is 11 amino acids. V was pared by 3 bases and J by 9 bases, with 4 bases of the junction left unmatched. CDR1 and CDR2 (germline): GTSNPN, SVGIG (reference sequence). CDR3 sequence reads: CAWSGDRPQYF. DNA of the CDR3: TGTGCCTGGAGCGGGGACAGACCCCAGTACTTC. Based on the CDR3 plus reference TRBV30 and TRBJ2-5, the full variable domain is SQTIHQWPATLVQPVGSPLSLECTVEGTSNPNLYWYRQAAGRGLQLLFYSVGIGQISSEVPQNLSASRPQDRQFILSSKKLLLSDSGFYLCAWSGDRPQYFGPGTRLLVL.

V gene TRBV4-2 combines with J gene TRBJ1-4; a possible D gene is TRBD1 (5 bases). CDR3 length: 15 amino acids. Trimming removed 0 bases from V and 8 bases from J, with 13 bases in between. Germline loops: CDR1 LGHNA, CDR2 YNFKEQ. For the CDR3, the DNA is TGTGCCAGCAGCCAAGAACGCGGGGGAGGGGAAAAACTGTTTTTT. Translation: CASSQERGGGEKLFF.

The gene calls are TRBV6-5 and TRBJ1-2; 7 bases line up with TRBD1. Germline V gene data show CDR1 as MNHEY and CDR2 as SVGAGI. This CDR3 has 12 amino acids. V was pared by 5 bases and J by 3 bases, with 0 bases of the junction left unmatched. The CDR3 DNA reads TGTGCCAGCAGTACAGGGGACTATGGCTACACCTTC. It encodes CASSTGDYGYTF.

The chain joins TRBV23-1 to TRBJ1-2; TRBD1 matches at 7 bases. TRBV23-1 is labeled an ORF, and its function is uncertain. The CDR3 is 13 residues long. Trimming cost V 7 bases and J 1 base; bases outside gene matches: 3. CDR3 nucleotide sequence: TGCGCCAGCATGCGGGACAGTAACTATGGCTACACCTTC. Translating it yields CASMRDSNYGYTF.

In its sample, this clone was seen a few times. The chain has TRBV5-1 and TRBJ1-2, with D maybe TRBD1 (6 bases). Germline V lookup: CDR1 SGHRS, CDR2 YFSETQ. The CDR3 has 17 residues. Trimming left V 0 bases short and J 0 bases short, with 15 bases between. This CDR3 is CASSLARGQGSNYGYTF. The CDR3 bases are TGCGCCAGCAGCTTGGCCAGGGGCCAGGGATCTAACTATGGCTACACCTTC.